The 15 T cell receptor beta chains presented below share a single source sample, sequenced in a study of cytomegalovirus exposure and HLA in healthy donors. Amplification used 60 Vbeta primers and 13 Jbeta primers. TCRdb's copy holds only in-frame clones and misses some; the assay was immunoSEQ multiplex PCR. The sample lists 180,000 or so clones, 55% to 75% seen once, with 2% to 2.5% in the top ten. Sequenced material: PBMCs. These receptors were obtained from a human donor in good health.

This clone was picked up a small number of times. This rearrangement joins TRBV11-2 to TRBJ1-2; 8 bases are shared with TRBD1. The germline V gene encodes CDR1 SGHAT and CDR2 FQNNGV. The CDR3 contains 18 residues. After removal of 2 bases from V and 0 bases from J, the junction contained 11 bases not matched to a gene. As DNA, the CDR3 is TGTGCCAGCAGCTTATGGACAGGGCCCGACCCGACTAACTATGGCTACACCTTC. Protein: CASSLWTGPDPTNYGYTF.

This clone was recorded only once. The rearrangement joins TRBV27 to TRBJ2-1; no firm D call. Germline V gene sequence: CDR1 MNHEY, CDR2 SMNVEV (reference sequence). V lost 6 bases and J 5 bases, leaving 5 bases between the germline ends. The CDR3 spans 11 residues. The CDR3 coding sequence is TGTGCCAGCAGCCGAGACAATGAGCAGTTCTTC. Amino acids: CASSRDNEQFF.

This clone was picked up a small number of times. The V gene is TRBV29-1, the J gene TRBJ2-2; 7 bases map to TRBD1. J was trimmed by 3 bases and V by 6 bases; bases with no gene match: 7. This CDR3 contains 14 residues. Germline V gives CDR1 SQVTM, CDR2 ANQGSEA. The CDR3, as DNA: TGCAGCGTGCGCCGGGACAGAGACACCGGGGAGCTGTTTTTT. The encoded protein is CSVRRDRDTGELFF.

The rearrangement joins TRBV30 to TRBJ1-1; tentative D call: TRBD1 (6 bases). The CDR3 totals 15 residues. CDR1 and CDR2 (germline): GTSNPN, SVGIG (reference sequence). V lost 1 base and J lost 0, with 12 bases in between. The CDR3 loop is CAWSGRGGLNTEAFF. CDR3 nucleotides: TGTGCCTGGAGTGGGAGGGGGGGACTGAACACTGAAGCTTTCTTT.

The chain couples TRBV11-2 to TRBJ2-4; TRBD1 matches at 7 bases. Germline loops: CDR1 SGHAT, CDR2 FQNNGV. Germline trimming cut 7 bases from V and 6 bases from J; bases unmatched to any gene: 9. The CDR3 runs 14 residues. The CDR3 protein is CASNLGTVGNIQYF. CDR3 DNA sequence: TGTGCCAGCAACTTGGGGACAGTGGGAAACATTCAGTACTTC.

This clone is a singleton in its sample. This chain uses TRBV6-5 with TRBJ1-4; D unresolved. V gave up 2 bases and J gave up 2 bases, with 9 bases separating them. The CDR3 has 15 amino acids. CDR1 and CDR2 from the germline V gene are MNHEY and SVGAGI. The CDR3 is CASSYGRLTNEKLFF. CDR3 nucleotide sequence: TGTGCCAGCAGTTACGGGAGGTTGACTAATGAAAAACTGTTTTTT.

The CDR3 sequence is CASSRTGEENIQYF. In DNA, the CDR3 is TGTGCCAGCAGTCGGACAGGGGAGGAAAACATTCAGTACTTC. The V gene is TRBV2, the J gene TRBJ2-4; 9 nucleotides line up with TRBD1. CDR3 length equals 14 residues. The V and J ends lost 5 bases and 5 bases, in that order; junction bases with no gene match: 4. Germline lookup yields CDR1 SNHLY and CDR2 FYNNEI.

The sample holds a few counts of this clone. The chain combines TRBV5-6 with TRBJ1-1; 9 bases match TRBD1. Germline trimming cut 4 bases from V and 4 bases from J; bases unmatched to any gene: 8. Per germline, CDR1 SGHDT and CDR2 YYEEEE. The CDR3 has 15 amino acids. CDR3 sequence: CASSKQGAGSTEAFF. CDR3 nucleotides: TGTGCCAGCAGCAAACAGGGGGCGGGGAGCACTGAAGCTTTCTTT.

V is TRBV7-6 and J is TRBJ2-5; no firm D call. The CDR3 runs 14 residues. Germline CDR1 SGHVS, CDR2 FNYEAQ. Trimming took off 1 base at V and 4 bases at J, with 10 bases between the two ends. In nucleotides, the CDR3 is TGTGCCAGCAGCTTAGAAGTGGGCCGAGAGACCCAGTACTTC. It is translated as CASSLEVGRETQYF.

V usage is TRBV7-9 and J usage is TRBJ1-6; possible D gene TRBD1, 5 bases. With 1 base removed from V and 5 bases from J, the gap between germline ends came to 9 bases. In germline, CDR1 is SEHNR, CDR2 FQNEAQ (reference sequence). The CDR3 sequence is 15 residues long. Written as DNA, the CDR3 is TGTGCCAGCAGCTTAGTCCTAGGGGATAATTCACCCCTCCACTTT. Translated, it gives CASSLVLGDNSPLHF.

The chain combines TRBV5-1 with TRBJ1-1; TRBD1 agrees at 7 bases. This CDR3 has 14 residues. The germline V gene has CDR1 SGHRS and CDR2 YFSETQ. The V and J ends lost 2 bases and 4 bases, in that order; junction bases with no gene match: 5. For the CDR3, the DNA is TGCGCCAGCAGCTTTAGGACAGGCGGCACTGAAGCTTTCTTT. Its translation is CASSFRTGGTEAFF.

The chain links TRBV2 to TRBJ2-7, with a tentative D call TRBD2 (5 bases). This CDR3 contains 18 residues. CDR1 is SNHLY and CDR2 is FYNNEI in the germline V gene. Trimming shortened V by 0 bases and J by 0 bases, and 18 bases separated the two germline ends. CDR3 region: CASSEAPGTGINSYEQYF. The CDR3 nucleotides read TGTGCCAGCAGTGAAGCGCCTGGAACCGGGATTAACTCCTACGAGCAGTACTTC. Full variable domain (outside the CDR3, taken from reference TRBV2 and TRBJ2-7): EPEVTQTPSHQVTQMGQEVILRCVPISNHLYFYWYRQILGQKVEFLVSFYNNEISEKSEIFDDQFSVERPDGSNFTLKIRSTKLEDSAMYFCASSEAPGTGINSYEQYFGPGTRLTVT.

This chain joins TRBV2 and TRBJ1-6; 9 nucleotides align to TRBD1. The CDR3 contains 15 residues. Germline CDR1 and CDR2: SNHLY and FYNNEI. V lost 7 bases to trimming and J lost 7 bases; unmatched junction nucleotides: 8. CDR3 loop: CASTLDRGSNSPLHF. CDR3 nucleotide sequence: TGTGCCAGCACCCTGGACAGGGGCTCCAATTCACCCCTCCACTTT.

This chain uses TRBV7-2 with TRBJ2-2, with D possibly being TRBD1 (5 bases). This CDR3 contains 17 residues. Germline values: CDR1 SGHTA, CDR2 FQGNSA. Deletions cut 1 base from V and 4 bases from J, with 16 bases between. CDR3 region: CASSLVLGFQGTGELFF. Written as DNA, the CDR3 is TGTGCCAGCAGCTTAGTATTGGGATTCCAGGGCACCGGGGAGCTGTTTTTT.

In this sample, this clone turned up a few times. CDR3 amino acids: CASSLSPGSREAFF. The CDR3 nucleotides are TGTGCCAGCAGCTTGAGCCCCGGATCTAGGGAAGCTTTCTTT. This rearrangement joins TRBV7-9 to TRBJ1-1; D remains ambiguous. V was cut by 3 bases and J by 8 bases, with 16 bases left in between. This CDR3 contains 14 residues. Germline CDR1 and CDR2: SEHNR and FQNEAQ (reference sequence).